The 25 T cell receptor beta chains listed next were all sequenced from one sample in a study of OX40 agonist ivuxolimab in advanced cancers. Sequencing was performed with immunoSEQ multiplex PCR; in TCRdb, only in-frame clones are kept and a portion is missing. There are about 22,000 clones in the sample; over 70% occur only once, and roughly 36% lies in the top ten. The sample consisted of CD4+ or CD8+ T cells sorted from blood, taken in a trial of the OX40 agonist ivuxolimab. The receptors derive from an adult with an advanced solid tumor such as melanoma, head and neck, liver or kidney cancer.

The rearrangement links TRBV7-9 to TRBJ2-5, with TRBD2 identical over 9 bases. The assigned J gene may be wrong: the sequence end matches TRBJ2-7 better. The CDR3 consists of 13 residues. CDR1 is SEHNR, CDR2 FQNEAQ, per germline (reference sequence). The CDR3, as DNA: TGTGCCAGCGGCGGGAGGGCCGTTGACGAGCAGTACTTC. It is translated as CASGGRAVDEQYF.

This sequence joins TRBV15 and TRBJ1-2; maybe TRBD1 (5 bases). The V gene's germline CDR1 is LNHNV and CDR2 YYDKDF (reference sequence). The CDR3 contains 13 residues. Trimming removed 5 bases at V and 5 bases at J, with 12 bases between. DNA of the CDR3: TGTGCCACCAGCTCGGGGGGGAGGTATGGCTACACCTTC. Residues: CATSSGGRYGYTF.

This clone showed up just once. The chain carries TRBV6-5 and TRBJ1-2; no clear D. The CDR3 is made up of 15 amino acids. The germline V gene has CDR1 MNHEY and CDR2 SVGAGI. V lost 5 bases, J lost 5 bases, and 18 bases lay in between. CDR3 bases: TGTGCCAGCAGTCCATTTGGAGGGAGCGTTTATGGCTACACCTTC. Protein sequence: CASSPFGGSVYGYTF.

The chain has TRBV6-5 and TRBJ2-3; 7 bases agree with TRBD1. V shed 6 bases, J shed 4 bases, and the junction held 7 bases outside the gene matches. CDR1 is MNHEY, CDR2 SVGAGI, per germline. There are 14 residues in the CDR3. The CDR3, as DNA: TGTGCCAGCAGAACTACAGGGGAAGCAGATACGCAGTATTTT. Translation: CASRTTGEADTQYF.

The V call is TRBV5-5, the J call TRBJ1-1; D is possibly TRBD1 (6 bases). V lost 4 bases, J lost 0 bases, and 13 bases lay in between. The germline V gene encodes CDR1 SGHKS and CDR2 YYEKEE (reference sequence). CDR3 size: 15 residues. CDR3 in DNA: TGTGCCAGCAGCCCCCCGGACAGACTGAACACTGAAGCTTTCTTT. This sequence encodes CASSPPDRLNTEAFF.

CDR3 region: CASSEYGSIGHPSRYEQYF. The CDR3 region has the DNA TGTGCCAGCAGTGAATATGGTTCGATTGGACATCCCAGCCGATACGAGCAGTACTTC. V is TRBV2 and J is TRBJ2-7; maybe TRBD1 (5 bases). The CDR3 length is 19 residues. Looked up from germline, CDR1 is SNHLY and CDR2 is FYNNEI. Trimming left V 2 bases short and J 4 bases short, with 27 bases between.

The chain recombines TRBV27 with TRBJ2-1; D is uncertain. The germline V gene has CDR1 MNHEY and CDR2 SMNVEV (reference sequence). V lost 0 bases and J lost 2, with 5 bases in between. This CDR3 spans 14 amino acids. The CDR3 spells CASSLSRTYNEQFF. CDR3 DNA: TGTGCCAGCAGTTTATCTAGGACCTACAATGAGCAGTTCTTC.

The chain links TRBV7-9 to TRBJ2-3, with 10 bases identical to TRBD1. This CDR3 region has 16 residues. V gave up 5 bases and J gave up 4 bases; unmatched junction bases: 9. The germline V gene encodes CDR1 SEHNR and CDR2 FQNEAQ (reference sequence). CDR3 sequence reads: CASSQPPGQGPDTQYF. In DNA form, the CDR3 reads TGTGCCAGCAGCCAACCCCCGGGACAGGGGCCAGATACGCAGTATTTT.

The table lists this clone with a count of one. The V gene is TRBV7-9, the J gene TRBJ2-5; D is uncertain. The J call may be incorrect, as the DNA end agrees better with TRBJ2-7. Germline CDR1 SEHNR, CDR2 FQNEAQ (reference sequence). The CDR3 loop spans 16 amino acids. Here the CDR3 reads CASSVLSSFSIDEQYF. Here the CDR3 DNA reads TGTGCCAGCAGCGTCCTGAGTTCCTTTAGTATCGACGAGCAGTACTTC.

J is TRBJ2-3 and V is TRBV4-1, with TRBD2 as a possible D gene (6 bases). The CDR3 is made up of 15 amino acids. Trimming removed 1 base from V and 1 base from J, with 9 bases in between. Germline lookup yields CDR1 MGHRA and CDR2 YSYEKL. The CDR3 nucleotides are TGCGCCAGCAGCCAAGGGGTAGCGGGCACAGATACGCAGTATTTT. Protein: CASSQGVAGTDTQYF.

V is TRBV5-4 and J is TRBJ2-1; the D gene is possibly TRBD2 (6 bases). The CDR3 has 16 amino acids. The germline V gene encodes CDR1 SGHNT and CDR2 YYREEE (reference sequence). V dropped 4 bases and J dropped 4 bases, with 18 bases sitting between them. The CDR3 reads CASSLGGFLEYNEQFF. In DNA form, the CDR3 reads TGTGCCAGCAGCCTTGGGGGGTTCCTGGAGTACAATGAGCAGTTCTTC.

V gene TRBV7-9 combines with J gene TRBJ2-5; D may be TRBD1 or TRBD2 (5 bases each). The CDR3 length is 15 residues. In germline, CDR1 is SEHNR, CDR2 FQNEAQ (reference sequence). V gave up 5 bases and J gave up 1 base, with 14 bases separating them. CDR3 region: CASSIRDDPQETQYF. CDR3 nucleotide sequence: TGTGCCAGCAGCATCCGGGACGATCCCCAAGAGACCCAGTACTTC.

This clone was seen a handful of times. The gene calls are TRBV30 and TRBJ2-7, with D possibly matching TRBD2 (6 bases). The CDR3 consists of 12 residues. The V gene lost 3 bases and the J gene lost 1 base, with 7 bases spanning the gap. Germline-derived CDR1 and CDR2 are GTSNPN and SVGIG (reference sequence). CDR3 sequence: CAWREGSYEQYF. The CDR3 bases are TGTGCCTGGAGGGAGGGTTCCTACGAGCAGTACTTC.

This chain links TRBV27 with TRBJ1-2; tentative D call: TRBD1 (5 bases). This CDR3 comprises 13 residues. Germline CDR1 MNHEY, CDR2 SMNVEV (reference sequence). Trimming stripped 3 bases from V and 2 bases from J, with 7 bases between. The CDR3 DNA follows: TGTGCCAGCAGTTTTGAGGGGAACTATGGCTACACCTTC. This codes for CASSFEGNYGYTF.

In nucleotides, the CDR3 is TGTGCCATCAGTGAGGACAGGGGACTAGCCAAAAACATTCAGTACTTC. The encoded protein is CAISEDRGLAKNIQYF. J is TRBJ2-4 and V is TRBV10-3, with 8 bases fitting TRBD1. The CDR3 is 16 amino acids. Losses at the gene ends were 2 bases for V and 0 bases for J; bases not matched to a gene: 3. Germline lookup yields CDR1 ENHRY and CDR2 SYGVKD.

This chain uses TRBV10-1 with TRBJ2-3, with a possible D match to TRBD2 (6 bases). The V gene's germline CDR1 is WNHNN and CDR2 SYGVQD (reference sequence). V lost 5 bases and J 2 bases, leaving 14 bases between the germline ends. The CDR3 totals 15 residues. The CDR3 region is CASSNSGDSTDTQYF. CDR3 bases: TGCGCCAGCAGTAATTCCGGGGACTCCACAGATACGCAGTATTTT.

The CDR3 spells CASSLGLDRGGNTIYF. CDR3 DNA sequence: TGCGCCAGCAGCTTGGGACTCGACAGGGGTGGAAACACCATATATTTT. The V gene is TRBV5-1, the J gene TRBJ1-3; the match to TRBD1 covers 8 bases. V shed 0 bases, J shed 3 bases, and the junction held 5 bases outside the gene matches. Germline assignment: CDR1 SGHRS and CDR2 YFSETQ. CDR3 length: 16 amino acids.

The chain joins TRBV29-1 to TRBJ2-7; TRBD1 aligns across 7 bases. Germline CDR1 is SQVTM and CDR2 is ANQGSEA. J lost 0 bases, V lost 6 bases, and 5 bases had no gene match. The CDR3 consists of 13 residues. The CDR3 sequence is CSVWDSSSYEQYF. The CDR3 DNA follows: TGCAGCGTCTGGGACAGTAGCTCCTACGAGCAGTACTTC.

V usage is TRBV7-9 and J usage is TRBJ2-7; 11 bases align to TRBD1. After removal of 5 bases from V and 5 bases from J, the junction contained 8 bases not matched to a gene. Per the germline V gene, CDR1 is SEHNR and CDR2 is FQNEAQ (reference sequence). The length of the CDR3 is 15 residues. The CDR3 bases are TGTGCCAGCAGCCCACGGGACAGGGGGGAGGACGAGCAGTACTTC. Encoded protein: CASSPRDRGEDEQYF.

This clone was found a few times. The chain is built from TRBV9 and TRBJ2-7; weak D call: TRBD2 (5 bases). The CDR3 extends over 12 amino acids. V lost 4 bases, J lost 4 bases, and 9 bases lay in between. CDR1 and CDR2 (germline): SGDLS, YYNGEE. The CDR3 nucleotides read TGTGCCAGCAGCCGGGGTAATTACGAGCAGTACTTC. Residues: CASSRGNYEQYF. The whole variable domain, remainder taken from reference TRBV9 and TRBJ2-7, is DSGVTQTPKHLITATGQRVTLRCSPRSGDLSVYWYQQSLDQGLQFLIQYYNGEERAKGNILERFSAQQFPDLHSELNLSSLELGDSALYFCASSRGNYEQYFGPGTRLTVT.

The V gene is TRBV5-4, the J gene TRBJ1-2, with TRBD1 identical over 7 bases. In germline, CDR1 is SGHNT, CDR2 YYREEE (reference sequence). After removal of 5 bases from V and 0 bases from J, the junction contained 7 bases not matched to a gene. The CDR3 runs 15 residues. CDR3 sequence reads: CASSEWDSTNYGYTF. As DNA, the CDR3 is TGTGCCAGCAGTGAATGGGACAGCACTAACTATGGCTACACCTTC.

J is TRBJ1-2 and V is TRBV6-1; the D is unclear. This CDR3 is built from 13 residues. Germline CDR1 and CDR2: MNHNS and SASEGT. The V end was cut by 8 bases, the J end by 2 bases, with 12 bases between. CDR3 nucleotide sequence: TGTGCCAGCCTGGTCGTTGAGAACTATGGCTACACCTTC. Translated, it gives CASLVVENYGYTF.

The sample holds a few counts of this clone. V is TRBV9 and J is TRBJ2-5, with 9 bases fitting TRBD2. Germline CDR1 reads SGDLS; CDR2 reads YYNGEE. Unmatched junction bases numbered 7, after V lost 6 bases and J lost 1 base. There are 15 residues in the CDR3. The CDR3 sequence: CASTHSGRPQETQYF. CDR3 in DNA: TGTGCCAGCACCCATAGCGGGAGACCCCAAGAGACCCAGTACTTC.

Here the CDR3 reads CASSQEWRAYQETQYF. For the CDR3, the DNA is TGCGCCAGCAGCCAAGAGTGGAGGGCGTACCAAGAGACCCAGTACTTC. This chain joins TRBV4-3 and TRBJ2-5; maybe TRBD2 (6 bases). The CDR3 runs 16 residues. Germline V gene data show CDR1 as LGHNA and CDR2 as YSLEER. V dropped 0 bases and J dropped 0 bases, with 11 bases sitting between them.

The V and J genes are TRBV27 and TRBJ1-5; D remains unclear. There are 14 residues in the CDR3. Germline loops: CDR1 MNHEY, CDR2 SMNVEV (reference sequence). V lost 8 bases and J 0 bases, leaving 11 bases between the germline ends. The CDR3 loop reads CASSVLGSNQPQHF. The CDR3 DNA is TGTGCCAGCTCAGTTTTAGGTAGCAATCAGCCCCAGCATTTT.